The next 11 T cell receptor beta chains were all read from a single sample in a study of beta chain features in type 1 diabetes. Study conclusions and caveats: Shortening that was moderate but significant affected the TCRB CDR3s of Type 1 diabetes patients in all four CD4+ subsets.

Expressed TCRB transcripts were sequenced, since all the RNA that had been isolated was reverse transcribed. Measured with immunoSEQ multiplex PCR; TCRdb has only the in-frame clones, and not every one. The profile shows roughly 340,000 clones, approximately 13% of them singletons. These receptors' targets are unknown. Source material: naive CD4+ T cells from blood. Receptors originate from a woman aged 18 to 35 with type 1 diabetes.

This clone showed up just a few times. CDR3 nucleotides: TGTGCCAGCACCCCGGGACAGCTTAACTATGGCTACACCTTC. Amino acid sequence: CASTPGQLNYGYTF. The rearrangement links TRBV7-9 to TRBJ1-2, with 7 bases aligning to TRBD1. CDR3 length: 14 amino acids. V was pared by 7 bases and J by 1 base, with 6 bases of the junction left unmatched. Germline loops: CDR1 SEHNR, CDR2 FQNEAQ (reference sequence).

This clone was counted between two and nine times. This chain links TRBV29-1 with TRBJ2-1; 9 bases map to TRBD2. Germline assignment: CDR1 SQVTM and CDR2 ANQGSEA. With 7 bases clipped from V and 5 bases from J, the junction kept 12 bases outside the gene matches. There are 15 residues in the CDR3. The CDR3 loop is CSARLLAGLNNEQFF. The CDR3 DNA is TGCAGCGCCCGTTTGCTAGCGGGATTAAACAATGAGCAGTTCTTC.

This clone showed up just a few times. The CDR3 is CASSADRVANYGYTF. The CDR3 nucleotides read TGTGCCAGCAGCGCGGACAGGGTTGCTAACTATGGCTACACCTTC. V gene TRBV7-2 combines with J gene TRBJ1-2, with TRBD1 matching 8 bases. Germline assignment: CDR1 SGHTA and CDR2 FQGNSA. With 5 bases clipped from V and 0 bases from J, the junction kept 5 bases outside the gene matches. The CDR3 totals 15 residues. Using reference TRBV7-2 and TRBJ1-2 for the parts outside the CDR3, the full variable domain is GAGVSQSPSNKVTEKGKDVELRCDPISGHTALYWYRQSLGQGLEFLIYFQGNSAPDKSGLPSDRFSAERTGGSVSTLTIQRTQQEDSAVYLCASSADRVANYGYTFGSGTRLTVV.

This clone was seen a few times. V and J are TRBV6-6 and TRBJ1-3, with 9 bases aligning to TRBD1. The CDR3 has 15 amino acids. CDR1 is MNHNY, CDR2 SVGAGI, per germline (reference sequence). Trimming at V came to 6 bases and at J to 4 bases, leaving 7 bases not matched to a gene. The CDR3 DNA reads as TGTGCCAGCAGCCGTGGTGGGACAGGGGGAAACACCATATATTTT. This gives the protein CASSRGGTGGNTIYF.

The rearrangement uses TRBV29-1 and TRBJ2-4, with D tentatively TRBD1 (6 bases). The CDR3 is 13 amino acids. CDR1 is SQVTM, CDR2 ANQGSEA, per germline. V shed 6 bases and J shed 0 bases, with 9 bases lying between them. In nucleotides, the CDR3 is TGCAGCGTGTTGACAGGAGCCAAAAACATTCAGTACTTC. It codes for CSVLTGAKNIQYF.

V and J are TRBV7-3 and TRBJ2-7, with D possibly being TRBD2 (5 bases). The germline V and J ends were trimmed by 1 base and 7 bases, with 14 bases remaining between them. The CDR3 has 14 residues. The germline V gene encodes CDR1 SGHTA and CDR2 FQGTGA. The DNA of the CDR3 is TGTGCCAGCAGCTTAAACGGGGATTTGAGTGAGCAGTACTTC. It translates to CASSLNGDLSEQYF.

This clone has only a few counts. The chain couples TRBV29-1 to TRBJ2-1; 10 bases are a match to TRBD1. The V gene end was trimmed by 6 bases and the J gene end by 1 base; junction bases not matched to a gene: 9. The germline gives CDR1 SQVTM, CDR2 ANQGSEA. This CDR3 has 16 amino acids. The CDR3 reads CSVRDRGITSYNEQFF. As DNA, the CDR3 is TGCAGCGTCCGGGACAGGGGAATAACGTCCTACAATGAGCAGTTCTTC.

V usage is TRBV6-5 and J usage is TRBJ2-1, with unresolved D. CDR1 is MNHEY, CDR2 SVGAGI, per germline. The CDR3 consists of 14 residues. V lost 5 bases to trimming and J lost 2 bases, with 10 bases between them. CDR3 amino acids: CASSQVRAYNEQFF. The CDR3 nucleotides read TGTGCCAGCAGTCAAGTAAGAGCCTACAATGAGCAGTTCTTC.

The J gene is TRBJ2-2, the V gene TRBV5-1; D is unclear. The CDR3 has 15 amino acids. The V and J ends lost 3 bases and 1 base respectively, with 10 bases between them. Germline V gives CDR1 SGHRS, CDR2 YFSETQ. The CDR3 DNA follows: TGCGCCAGCAGCTACGGTTCTTTGAACACCGGGGAGCTGTTTTTT. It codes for CASSYGSLNTGELFF.

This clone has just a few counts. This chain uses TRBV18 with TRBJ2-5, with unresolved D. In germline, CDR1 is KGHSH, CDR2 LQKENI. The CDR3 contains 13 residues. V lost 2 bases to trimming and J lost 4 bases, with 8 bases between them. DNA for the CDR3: TGTGCCAGCTCACCAGGTCCAGGAGAGACCCAGTACTTC. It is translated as CASSPGPGETQYF. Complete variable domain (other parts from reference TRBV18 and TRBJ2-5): NAGVMQNPRHLVRRRGQEARLRCSPMKGHSHVYWYRQLPEEGLKFMVYLQKENIIDESGMPKERFSAEFPKEGPSILRIQQVVRGDSAAYFCASSPGPGETQYFGPGTRLLVL.

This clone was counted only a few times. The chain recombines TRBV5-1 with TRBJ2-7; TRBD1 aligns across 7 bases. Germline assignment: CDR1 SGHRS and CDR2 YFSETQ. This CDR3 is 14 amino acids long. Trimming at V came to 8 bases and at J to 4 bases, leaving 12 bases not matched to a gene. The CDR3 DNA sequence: TGCGCCAGTTCAGCCGGGACAGATCGATACGAGCAGTACTTC. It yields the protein CASSAGTDRYEQYF.